These 17 T cell receptor beta chains were all obtained from the same sample, sequenced in a study of blood T cell repertoires in COVID-19. Produced via immunoSEQ multiplex PCR; TCRdb's table is partial and in-frame only. The table includes 95,000 to 100,000 clones, roughly 79% detected once. The sequenced material came from peripheral blood. The receptors shown here come from a man aged 70 or older with acute or convalescent COVID-19.

The chain links TRBV29-1 to TRBJ2-1, with 8 bases fitting TRBD2. V was pared by 3 bases and J by 4 bases, with 5 bases of the junction left unmatched. CDR1 and CDR2 (germline): SQVTM, ANQGSEA. The CDR3 extends over 14 amino acids. This CDR3 is CSVDSSGVYNEQFF. CDR3 sequence (DNA): TGCAGCGTTGATAGTAGCGGGGTATACAATGAGCAGTTCTTC.

The gene calls are TRBV28 and TRBJ2-7; 11 bases agree with TRBD1. Germline V gives CDR1 MDHEN, CDR2 SYDVKM. This CDR3 is 13 amino acids long. With V trimmed by 8 bases and J by 2 bases, 2 bases remained unmatched. CDR3 sequence: CASLGQGAYEQYF. CDR3 coding DNA: TGTGCCAGCTTGGGACAGGGGGCCTACGAGCAGTACTTC.

The chain recombines TRBV5-6 with TRBJ1-1; 7 bases match TRBD1. This CDR3 is built from 13 residues. Germline V gene lookup returns CDR1 SGHDT and CDR2 YYEEEE. The CDR3 nucleotides are TGTGTCACCCAAAGACAGGGTGAATCGGCGGCTTTCTTT. This sequence encodes CVTQRQGESAAFF.

V usage is TRBV5-1 and J usage is TRBJ2-5, with D perhaps TRBD2 (6 bases). The V end lost 0 bases, the J end lost 5 bases, and 17 bases lay between the germline ends. The V gene's germline CDR1 is SGHRS and CDR2 YFSETQ. The CDR3 extends over 16 amino acids. Here the CDR3 reads CASSLGGGGAGETQYF. The CDR3 bases are TGCGCCAGCAGCTTGGGAGGAGGAGGGGCAGGGGAGACCCAGTACTTC.

The rearrangement links TRBV19 to TRBJ1-1; 12 bases are shared with TRBD1. This CDR3 region has 14 residues. The V and J ends lost 6 bases and 8 bases, in that order; junction bases with no gene match: 7. Germline loops: CDR1 LNHDA, CDR2 SQIVND (reference sequence). The CDR3 bases are TGTGCCAGTAGGGGGGACAGGGGGCCGTCGGAAGCTTTCTTT. Its protein is CASRGDRGPSEAFF.

This chain links TRBV4-3 with TRBJ2-5; D gene uncertain. The CDR3 covers 13 residues. V gave up 3 bases and J gave up 3 bases, with 8 bases separating them. Germline V gives CDR1 LGHNA, CDR2 YSLEER. The CDR3 DNA follows: TGCGCCAGCAGCCAGAATAGAAAAGAGACCCAGTACTTC. Translation: CASSQNRKETQYF.

This rearrangement joins TRBV10-1 to TRBJ2-3, with D possibly being TRBD2 (5 bases). The ends were cut back, 4 bases at V and 0 bases at J, with 8 bases in the middle. The CDR3 sequence is 14 residues long. Germline loops: CDR1 WNHNN, CDR2 SYGVQD (reference sequence). The CDR3 sequence: CASSVGGSTDTQYF. The DNA of the CDR3 is TGCGCCAGCAGTGTAGGCGGGAGCACAGATACGCAGTATTTT.

In its sample, this clone was seen a few times. The chain is built from TRBV28 and TRBJ1-5, with TRBD1 as a possible D gene (5 bases). The V gene lost 7 bases and the J gene lost 3 bases, with 16 bases spanning the gap. This CDR3 has 15 amino acids. Per the germline V gene, CDR1 is MDHEN and CDR2 is SYDVKM. CDR3 sequence: CASIGSGTPNQPQHF. The CDR3 DNA reads TGTGCCAGCATAGGGTCAGGGACTCCCAATCAGCCCCAGCATTTT. The whole variable domain, filled in from reference TRBV28 and TRBJ1-5, reads DVKVTQSSRYLVKRTGEKVFLECVQDMDHENMFWYRQDPGLGLRLIYFSYDVKMKEKGDIPEGYSVSREKKERFSLILESASTNQTSMYLCASIGSGTPNQPQHFGDGTRLSIL.

This clone has only a few counts. This chain joins TRBV4-1 and TRBJ2-5; maybe TRBD2 (7 bases). Per germline, CDR1 MGHRA and CDR2 YSYEKL. V was trimmed by 4 bases and J by 5 bases, leaving 20 bases between them. The CDR3 has 16 residues. The CDR3 region has the DNA TGCGCCAGCAGCCCTGGTCTGGAGGGGGGGCGTGAGACCCAGTACTTC. Amino acids: CASSPGLEGGRETQYF.

The chain links TRBV18 to TRBJ2-5; D perhaps matches TRBD2 (5 bases). V was clipped by 0 bases and J by 1 base, with 12 bases between them. The V gene's germline CDR1 is KGHSH and CDR2 LQKENI. The CDR3 runs 16 residues. This CDR3 is CASSPPGSTTQETQYF. In nucleotides, the CDR3 is TGTGCCAGCTCACCACCGGGGAGTACGACCCAAGAGACCCAGTACTTC.

V gene TRBV27 combines with J gene TRBJ2-1; 8 bases match TRBD2. Losses at the gene ends were 6 bases for V and 8 bases for J; bases not matched to a gene: 18. The V gene's germline CDR1 is MNHEY and CDR2 SMNVEV (reference sequence). This CDR3 region has 17 residues. CDR3 nucleotides: TGTGCCAGCAGACCCGAGAGCGGGAGAGGGTTGACTTATGAGCAGTTCTTC. Protein sequence: CASRPESGRGLTYEQFF.

This clone was observed a few times. The chain employs TRBV27 and TRBJ1-1; D possibly corresponds to TRBD1 (6 bases). The CDR3 is made up of 14 amino acids. V dropped 6 bases and J dropped 4 bases, with 15 bases sitting between them. Germline V gene lookup returns CDR1 MNHEY and CDR2 SMNVEV (reference sequence). CDR3 residues: CASSPGASATEAFF. The CDR3 DNA sequence: TGTGCCAGCAGCCCAGGGGCCTCGGCCACTGAAGCTTTCTTT.

With respect to this clone: One junction end disagrees with the germline gene, perhaps due to a read error. This chain links TRBV7-7 with TRBJ1-4, with 10 bases fitting TRBD1. The germline V gene has CDR1 SSHAT and CDR2 FNYEAQ (reference sequence). The CDR3 consists of 17 residues. DNA of the CDR3: TGTGCTAGCAGTCCGGGGGACAGGGGCGCAACTAATGAAAAACTGTTTTTT. Amino acid sequence: CASSPGDRGATNEKLFF. Variable domain in full (rest from reference TRBV7-7 and TRBJ1-4): GAGVSQSPRYKVTKRGQDVTLRCDPISSHATLYWYQQALGQGPEFLTYFNYEAQPDKSGLPSDRFSAERPEGSISTLTIQRTEQRDSAMYRCASSPGDRGATNEKLFFGSGTQLSVL.

The rearrangement links TRBV6-4 to TRBJ2-1; weak D call: TRBD1 (6 bases). V dropped 8 bases and J dropped 7 bases, with 18 bases sitting between them. Germline-derived CDR1 and CDR2 are MRHNA and SNTAGT. This CDR3 comprises 14 residues. CDR3: CASRSWTDANEQFF. The CDR3 region has the DNA TGTGCCAGCCGATCCTGGACAGACGCAAATGAGCAGTTCTTC.

The chain uses TRBV19 and TRBJ2-2; TRBD2 is a possible D gene (5 bases). V lost 8 bases and J 5 bases, leaving 18 bases between the germline ends. The CDR3 loop spans 15 amino acids. Germline-derived CDR1 and CDR2 are LNHDA and SQIVND (reference sequence). The CDR3 nucleotides are TGTGCCAGTTCTCCGGAGGTGGCTGCAACCGGGGAGCTGTTTTTT. This gives the protein CASSPEVAATGELFF.

The chain combines TRBV7-9 with TRBJ1-5; the match to TRBD1 covers 9 bases. V trimming: 8 bases; J trimming: 1 base; junction bases outside the gene matches: 3. Germline CDR1 reads SEHNR; CDR2 reads FQNEAQ (reference sequence). CDR3 length: 14 residues. The CDR3 spells CASGQGISNQPQHF. DNA of the CDR3: TGTGCCAGCGGACAGGGGATAAGCAATCAGCCCCAGCATTTT.

The chain recombines TRBV2 with TRBJ2-1; D is perhaps TRBD2 (6 bases). The CDR3 consists of 14 residues. Germline V gives CDR1 SNHLY, CDR2 FYNNEI. V lost 3 bases, J lost 3 bases, and 9 bases lay in between. The CDR3 nucleotides read TGTGCCAGCAGTGAGCTGGGGGGCTACAATGAGCAGTTCTTC. Translating it yields CASSELGGYNEQFF.